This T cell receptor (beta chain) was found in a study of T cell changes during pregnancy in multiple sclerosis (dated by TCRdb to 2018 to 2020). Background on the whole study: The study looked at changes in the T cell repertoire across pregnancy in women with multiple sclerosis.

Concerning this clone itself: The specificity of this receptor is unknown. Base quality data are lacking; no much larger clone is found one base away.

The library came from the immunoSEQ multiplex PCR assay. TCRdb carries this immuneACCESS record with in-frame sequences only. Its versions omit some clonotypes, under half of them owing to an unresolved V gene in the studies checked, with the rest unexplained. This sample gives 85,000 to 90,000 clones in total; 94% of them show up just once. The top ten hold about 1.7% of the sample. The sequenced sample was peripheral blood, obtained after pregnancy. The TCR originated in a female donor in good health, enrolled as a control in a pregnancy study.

DNA sequence: TGTGCCAGTAGGAACCGGGGGAGCTCCTACAATGAGCAGTTCTTC. This codes for CASRNRGSSYNEQFF. This chain joins TRBV19 to TRBJ2-1, and TRBD2 may be the D gene, going by 6 matching bases. In the germline V gene (reference sequence), CDR1 corresponds to LNHDA and CDR2 to SQIVND. V is clipped by 6 bases and J by 0 bases, and the sequence between their germline boundaries is 12 bases long. Inclusive of the bounding cysteine and phenylalanine, the CDR3 is 15 residues long. The sequence is cut down to CDR3 DNA, 45 bases in frame from base 1. The CDR3, completed at both ends by the reference TRBV19 and TRBJ2-1 genes, gives the full variable domain DGGITQSPKYLFRKEGQNVTLSCEQNLNHDAMYWYRQDPGQGLRLIYYSQIVNDFQKGDIAEGYSVSREKKESFPLTVTSAQKNPTAFYLCASRNRGSSYNEQFFGPGTRLTVL.